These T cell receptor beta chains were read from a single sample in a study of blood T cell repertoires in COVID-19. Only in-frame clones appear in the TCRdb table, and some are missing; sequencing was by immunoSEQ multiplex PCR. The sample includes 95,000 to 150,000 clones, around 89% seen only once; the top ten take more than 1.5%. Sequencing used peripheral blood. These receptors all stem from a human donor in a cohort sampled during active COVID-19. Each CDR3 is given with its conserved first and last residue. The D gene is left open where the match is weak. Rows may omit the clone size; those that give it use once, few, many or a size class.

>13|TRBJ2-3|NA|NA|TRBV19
CASSIGGLDTQYF
TGTGCCAGTAGTATAGGCGGCTTGGATACGCAGTATTTT
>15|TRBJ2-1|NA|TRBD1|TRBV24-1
CATSDSDRVDNEQFF
TGTGCCACCAGTGATTCGGACAGGGTGGACAATGAGCAGTTCTTC
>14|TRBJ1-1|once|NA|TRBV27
CASHSRDLNTEAFF
TGTGCCAGCCACTCCCGGGATTTGAACACTGAAGCTTTCTTT
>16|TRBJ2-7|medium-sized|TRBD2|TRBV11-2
CASTIVAGGPTYEQYF
TGTGCCAGCACCATTGTGGCGGGAGGACCCACCTACGAGCAGTACTTC
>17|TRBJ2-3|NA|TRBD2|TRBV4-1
CASSQGFERGVVDTQYF
TGCGCCAGCAGCCAAGGGTTCGAGCGGGGGGTTGTAGATACGCAGTATTTT
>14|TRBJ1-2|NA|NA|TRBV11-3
CASSPTKAQDGYTF
TGTGCCAGCAGCCCCACAAAAGCCCAGGATGGCTACACCTTC
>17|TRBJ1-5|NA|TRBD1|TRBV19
CASSGRDRGPINQPQHF
TGTGCCAGTAGTGGCCGGGACAGGGGCCCAATCAATCAGCCCCAACATTTT
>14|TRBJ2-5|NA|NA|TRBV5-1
CASSPGQGGETQYF
TGCGCTAGCAGCCCTGGACAGGGAGGGGAGACCCAGTACTTC
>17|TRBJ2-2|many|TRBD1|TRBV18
CASSPPTGGSNTGELFF
TGTGCCAGCTCACCACCCACAGGGGGCTCGAACACCGGGGAGCTGTTTTTT
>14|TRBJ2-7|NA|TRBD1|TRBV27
CASSRDRVVYEQYF
TGTGCCAGCAGCCGGGACAGGGTCGTTTACGAGCAGTATTTC
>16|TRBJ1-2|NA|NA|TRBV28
CASSISQATGGYGYTF
TGTGCCAGCAGTATATCCCAGGCCACCGGAGGCTATGGCTACACCTTC
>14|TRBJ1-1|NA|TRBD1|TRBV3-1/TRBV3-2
CASSHLGQGEGAFF
TGTGCCAGCAGCCATTTGGGACAGGGGGAAGGAGCTTTCTTT
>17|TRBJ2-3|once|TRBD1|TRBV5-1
CASSLVGTGSVLDTQYF
TGCGCCAGCAGCTTGGTTGGGACAGGGTCAGTCTTGGATACGCAGTATTTT
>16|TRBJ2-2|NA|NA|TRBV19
CASSIAPGSRTGELFF
TGTGCCAGTAGTATAGCCCCAGGCTCACGGACCGGGGAGCTGTTTTTT
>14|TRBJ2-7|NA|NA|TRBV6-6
CASRPPGTLAEQYF
TGTGCCAGCAGGCCCCCCGGGACACTCGCCGAGCAGTACTTC
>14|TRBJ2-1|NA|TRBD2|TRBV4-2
CASSQGGSEGEQFF
TGTGCCAGCAGCCAGGGGGGGAGCGAGGGTGAGCAGTTCTTC
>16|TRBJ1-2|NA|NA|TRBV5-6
CASSSRGKGLSGGYTF
TGTGCCAGCAGCTCCCGGGGCAAGGGACTAAGTGGAGGCTACACCTTC
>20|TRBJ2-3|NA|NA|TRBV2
CASSTPGQGLAGASTDTQYF
TGTGCCAGCAGCACTCCGGGACAGGGGCTAGCGGGAGCCAGCACAGATACGCAGTATTTT
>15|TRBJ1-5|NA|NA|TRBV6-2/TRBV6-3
CASSPGANENQPQHF
TGTGCCAGCAGTCCAGGGGCGAATGAAAATCAGCCCCAGCATTTT
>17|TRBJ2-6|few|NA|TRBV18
CASSPSGTISGANVLTF
TGTGCCAGCTCACCCTCCGGGACAATCTCTGGGGCCAACGTCCTGACTTTC
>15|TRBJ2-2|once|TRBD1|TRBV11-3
CASSLGQGDTGELFF
TGTGCCAGCAGCTTAGGGCAGGGGGACACCGGGGAGCTGTTTTTT
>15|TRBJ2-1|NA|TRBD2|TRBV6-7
CASRNGAGESNEQFF
TGTGCCAGCAGGAACGGCGCGGGAGAAAGTAATGAGCAGTTCTTC
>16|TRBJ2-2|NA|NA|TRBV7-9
CASLERDRQNTGELFF
TGTGCCAGCTTAGAGCGGGACAGGCAGAACACCGGGGAGCTGTTTTTT
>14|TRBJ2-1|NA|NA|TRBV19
CASSIGAGTHEQFF
TGTGCCAGTAGTATCGGCGCGGGGACCCATGAGCAGTTCTTC
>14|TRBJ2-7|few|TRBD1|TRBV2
CASKKGQDSYEQYF
TGTGCCAGCAAGAAGGGACAGGATTCCTACGAGCAGTACTTC
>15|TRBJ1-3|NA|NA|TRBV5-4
CASSLGADSGNTIYF
TGTGCCAGCAGCCTAGGCGCTGACTCTGGAAACACCATATATTTT
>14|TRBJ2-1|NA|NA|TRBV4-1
CASSQTYRDNEQFF
TGCGCCAGCAGCCAAACGTACAGGGACAATGAGCAGTTCTTC
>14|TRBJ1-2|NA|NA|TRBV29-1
CSVAGKEPFYGYTF
TGCAGCGTCGCGGGGAAAGAGCCCTTCTATGGCTACACCTTC
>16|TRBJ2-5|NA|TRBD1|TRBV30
CAWSVRDRASGGTQYF
TGTGCCTGGAGTGTACGAGACAGGGCCTCCGGCGGGACCCAGTACTTC
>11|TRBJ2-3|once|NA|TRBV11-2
CASELSDTQYF
TGTGCCAGCGAGCTCTCAGATACGCAGTATTTT
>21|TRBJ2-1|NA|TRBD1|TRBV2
CASTMTGLSSIPTTYYNEQFF
TGTGCCAGCACAATGACAGGGTTGTCGTCGATTCCCACGACTTACTACAATGAGCAGTTCTTC
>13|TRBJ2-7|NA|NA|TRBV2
CASSVDTNYEQYF
TGTGCCAGCAGTGTAGACACGAACTACGAGCAGTACTTC
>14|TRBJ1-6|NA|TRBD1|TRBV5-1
CASRGGQGNSPLHF
TGCGCCAGCAGGGGGGGACAGGGGAATTCACCCCTCCACTTT
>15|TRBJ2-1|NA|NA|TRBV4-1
CASSQARSSYNEQFF
TGCGCCAGCAGCCAAGCTCGTAGCTCCTACAATGAGCAGTTCTTC
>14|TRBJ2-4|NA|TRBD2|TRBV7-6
CASYSGVAKNIQYF
TGTGCCAGCTATAGCGGGGTAGCCAAAAACATTCAGTACTTC
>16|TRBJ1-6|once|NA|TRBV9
CASSALMGGGNSPLHF
TGTGCCAGCAGCGCCCTCATGGGGGGGGGTAATTCACCCCTCCACTTT
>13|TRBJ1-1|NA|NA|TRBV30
CAWSSRGGSEAFF
TGTGCCTGGAGTTCCCGGGGAGGTAGTGAAGCTTTCTTT
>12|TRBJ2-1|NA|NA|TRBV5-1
CASSANSRGQFF
TGCGCCAGCAGCGCCAACAGCCGGGGACAGTTCTTC
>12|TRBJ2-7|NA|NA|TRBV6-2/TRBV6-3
CASSYARNEQYF
TGTGCCAGCAGTTACGCCAGGAACGAGCAGTACTTC
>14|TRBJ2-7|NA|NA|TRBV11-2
CASSLLARKYEQYF
TGTGCCAGCAGCTTACTAGCGAGAAAGTACGAGCAGTACTTC
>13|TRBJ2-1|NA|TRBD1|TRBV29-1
CSVEPGTGGEQFF
TGCAGCGTTGAACCCGGGACAGGGGGTGAGCAGTTCTTC
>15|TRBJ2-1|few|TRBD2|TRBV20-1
CSASSTSGRYNEQFF
TGCAGTGCTAGTTCTACTAGCGGGAGATACAATGAGCAGTTCTTC
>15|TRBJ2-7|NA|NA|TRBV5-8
CASSLVQGIYYEQYF
TGTGCCAGCAGCTTGGTGCAGGGGATATATTACGAGCAGTACTTC
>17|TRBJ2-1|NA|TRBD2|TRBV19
CASSKGTSYGLYNEQFF
TGTGCCAGTAGCAAAGGGACTAGCTATGGTTTATACAATGAGCAGTTCTTC
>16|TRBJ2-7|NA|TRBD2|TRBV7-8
CASSVLAGGALYEQYF
TGTGCCAGCAGCGTTCTAGCGGGGGGTGCCCTTTACGAGCAGTACTTC
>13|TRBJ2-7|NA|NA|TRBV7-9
CASRGRAGNEQYF
TGTGCCAGCAGAGGCCGGGCAGGGAACGAGCAGTACTTC
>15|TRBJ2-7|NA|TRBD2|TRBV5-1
CASSSGLAGGHEQYF
TGCGCCAGCAGTTCGGGACTAGCGGGGGGCCACGAGCAGTACTTC
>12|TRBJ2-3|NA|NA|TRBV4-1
CASSQLGDTQYF
TGCGCCAGCAGCCAGCTAGGAGATACGCAGTATTTT